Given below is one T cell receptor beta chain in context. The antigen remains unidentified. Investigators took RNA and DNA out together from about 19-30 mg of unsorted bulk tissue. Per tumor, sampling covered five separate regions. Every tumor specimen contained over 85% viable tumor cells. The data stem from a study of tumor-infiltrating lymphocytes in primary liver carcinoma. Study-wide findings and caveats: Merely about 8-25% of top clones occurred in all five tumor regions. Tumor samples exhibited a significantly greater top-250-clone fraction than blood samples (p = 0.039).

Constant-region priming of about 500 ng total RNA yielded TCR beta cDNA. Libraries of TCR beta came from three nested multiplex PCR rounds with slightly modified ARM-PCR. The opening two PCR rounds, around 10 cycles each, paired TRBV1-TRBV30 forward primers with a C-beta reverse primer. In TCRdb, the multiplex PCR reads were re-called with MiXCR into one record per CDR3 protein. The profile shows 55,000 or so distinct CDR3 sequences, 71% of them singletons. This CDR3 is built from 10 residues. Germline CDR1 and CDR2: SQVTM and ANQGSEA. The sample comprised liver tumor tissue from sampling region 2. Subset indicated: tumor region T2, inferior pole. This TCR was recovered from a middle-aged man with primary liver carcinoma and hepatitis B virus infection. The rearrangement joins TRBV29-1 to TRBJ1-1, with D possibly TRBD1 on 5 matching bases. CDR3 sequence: CIAGHSEAFF. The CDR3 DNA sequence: TGCATCGCTGGACATTCTGAAGCTTTCTTT.